The 19 T cell receptor beta chains below all came from one sample that was sequenced in a study of cytomegalovirus exposure and HLA in healthy donors. The PCR made use of 60 Vbeta and 13 Jbeta primers. Profiled with immunoSEQ multiplex PCR; TCRdb holds only in-frame clones, not every one. Altogether 150,000 or so clones are present, roughly 80% being singletons, with the ten largest covering 4.5%. Specimen: PBMCs. The receptors were sampled from a woman aged 50 to 60 in good health and CMV-seropositive.

The chain carries TRBV19 and TRBJ2-3; maybe TRBD2 (7 bases). Trimming took 5 bases from V and 3 from J, leaving 12 bases between them. Germline V gene sequence: CDR1 LNHDA, CDR2 SQIVND (reference sequence). The CDR3 loop spans 14 amino acids. This CDR3 reads CASSLGGVTDTQYF. CDR3 bases: TGTGCCAGTAGTTTAGGGGGGGTGACAGATACGCAGTATTTT.

The sample holds a few counts of this clone. The chain's CDR3 is CASSFPTDRGNEKLFF. The CDR3, as DNA: TGTGCCAGCAGCTTCCCCACCGACAGGGGTAATGAAAAACTGTTTTTT. V and J are TRBV5-6 and TRBJ1-4, with 8 positions matching TRBD1. With 2 bases clipped from V and 4 bases from J, the junction kept 7 bases outside the gene matches. The CDR3 has 16 amino acids. The V gene's germline CDR1 is SGHDT and CDR2 YYEEEE.

The rearrangement joins TRBV5-1 to TRBJ2-3; the match to TRBD2 covers 9 bases. Trimming at V came to 3 bases and at J to 1 base, leaving 6 bases not matched to a gene. This CDR3 is 16 amino acids long. Germline V lookup: CDR1 SGHRS, CDR2 YFSETQ. CDR3 residues: CASSSRVAGGTDTQYF. For the CDR3, the DNA is TGCGCCAGCAGCTCCCGGGTAGCGGGGGGCACAGATACGCAGTATTTT.

The chain has TRBV2 and TRBJ1-5; 7 bases agree with TRBD1. The CDR3 has 16 amino acids. Unmatched junction bases numbered 5, after V lost 2 bases and J lost 1 base. Germline V CDR1 and CDR2: SNHLY, FYNNEI. DNA of the CDR3: TGTGCCAGCAGTGAATTGACAGGGAGGAGCAATCAGCCCCAGCATTTT. Translating it yields CASSELTGRSNQPQHF.

The CDR3 coding sequence is TGTGCCAGCAGCTGGGACAGCGACTATGGCTACACCTTC. It yields the protein CASSWDSDYGYTF. The chain joins TRBV5-8 to TRBJ1-2; 7 positions match TRBD1. This CDR3 region has 13 residues. The ends lost 3 bases at V and 3 bases at J; junction bases unmatched: 2. Germline V gene data show CDR1 as SGHTS and CDR2 as YDEGEE.

The gene calls are TRBV15 and TRBJ2-5; D might be TRBD2 (7 bases). V was shortened by 3 bases and J by 4 bases, with 12 bases between the two germline ends. The CDR3 runs to 14 residues. Germline V gene sequence: CDR1 LNHNV, CDR2 YYDKDF (reference sequence). CDR3 sequence reads: CATSSRGAGETQYF. CDR3 bases: TGTGCCACCAGCAGCCGGGGGGCGGGAGAGACCCAGTACTTC. Using reference TRBV15 and TRBJ2-5 for the parts outside the CDR3, the full variable domain is DAMVIQNPRYQVTQFGKPVTLSCSQTLNHNVMYWYQQKSSQAPKLLFHYYDKDFNNEADTPDNFQSRRPNTSFCFLDIRSPGLGDTAMYLCATSSRGAGETQYFGPGTRLLVL.

J is TRBJ2-3 and V is TRBV11-3, with 14 bases aligning to TRBD2. The CDR3 contains 17 residues. The germline V gene encodes CDR1 SGHNT and CDR2 YENEEA. Trimming removed 3 bases from V and 4 bases from J; junction bases left unmatched: 6. CDR3 in amino acids: CASSLGTSGSGADTQYF. The CDR3 nucleotides are TGTGCCAGCAGCTTGGGGACTAGCGGGAGTGGGGCAGATACGCAGTATTTT.

The gene calls are TRBV7-3 and TRBJ1-1, with 8 bases identical to TRBD1. CDR1 and CDR2 from the germline V gene are SGHTA and FQGTGA. The CDR3 runs 16 residues. Trimming at V came to 1 base and at J to 4 bases, leaving 8 bases not matched to a gene. This CDR3 is CASSLMAGGAGTEAFF. CDR3 coding DNA: TGTGCCAGCAGCTTAATGGCAGGGGGCGCCGGCACTGAAGCTTTCTTT.

The chain uses TRBV4-3 and TRBJ2-5; D is perhaps TRBD1 (5 bases). This CDR3 is 12 amino acids long. Germline V CDR1 and CDR2: LGHNA, YSLEER. The V end was cut by 3 bases, the J end by 11 bases, with 13 bases between. The CDR3 bases are TGCGCCAGCAGCCACAGAAGGGGTGAGCAGTACTTC. It codes for CASSHRRGEQYF.

For this clone: The junction and the germline gene differ at one end; a read error may be behind it. The CDR3 here is CASTLAGYNEQFF. The CDR3 DNA follows: TGTGCCAGCACTTTAGCGGGCTACAATGAGCAGTTCTTC. This sequence joins TRBV28 and TRBJ2-1; TRBD2 matches 7 bases. The CDR3 has 13 amino acids. CDR1 is MDHEN, CDR2 SYDVKM, per germline.

The J gene is TRBJ2-1, the V gene TRBV6-5, with 7 nucleotides matching TRBD1. The CDR3 length is 15 residues. After removal of 2 bases from V and 5 bases from J, the junction contained 6 bases not matched to a gene. The germline V gene has CDR1 MNHEY and CDR2 SVGAGI. CDR3 sequence: CASSYQMTGNNEQFF. DNA for the CDR3: TGTGCCAGCAGTTACCAAATGACAGGGAACAATGAGCAGTTCTTC.

This clone was detected a few times. The chain links TRBV27 to TRBJ1-2, with 9 bases identical to TRBD1. The CDR3 has 14 residues. V was clipped by 5 bases and J by 4 bases; unmatched bases: 5. Looked up from germline, CDR1 is MNHEY and CDR2 is SMNVEV (reference sequence). CDR3 amino acids: CASSPRTGAYGYTF. In DNA, the CDR3 is TGTGCCAGCAGTCCCCGGACAGGGGCCTATGGCTACACCTTC.

This clone was seen more than once but under ten times. V is TRBV19 and J is TRBJ1-5, with a tentative D call TRBD1 (5 bases). Germline V gene data show CDR1 as LNHDA and CDR2 as SQIVND (reference sequence). V was clipped by 8 bases and J by 0 bases, with 14 bases between them. The CDR3 is 15 amino acids. The CDR3 DNA reads TGTGCCAGTGCCGCGACAGCACATAGCAATCAGCCCCAGCATTTT. Translating it yields CASAATAHSNQPQHF.

The V and J genes are TRBV5-1 and TRBJ2-7; the match to TRBD1 covers 8 bases. The CDR3 contains 17 residues. The J segment lost 2 bases and the V segment lost 0 bases, leaving 10 bases of the junction unmatched. Germline V gene lookup returns CDR1 SGHRS and CDR2 YFSETQ. In DNA form, the CDR3 reads TGCGCCAGCAGCTTGGGTGGGAGGACAGGGTCTACCTACGAGCAGTACTTC. Its protein is CASSLGGRTGSTYEQYF. Variable domain in full (rest from reference TRBV5-1 and TRBJ2-7): KAGVTQTPRYLIKTRGQQVTLSCSPISGHRSVSWYQQTPGQGLQFLFEYFSETQRNKGNFPGRFSGRQFSNSRSEMNVSTLELGDSALYLCASSLGGRTGSTYEQYFGPGTRLTVT.

The chain employs TRBV29-1 and TRBJ1-2; D call uncertain. CDR1 is SQVTM, CDR2 ANQGSEA, per germline. CDR3 length: 13 amino acids. The CDR3 DNA sequence: TGCACGGCAGGTACCCCACTTTCCTATGGCTACACCTTC. Amino acid sequence: CTAGTPLSYGYTF.

This clone was counted a single time. The gene calls are TRBV7-2 and TRBJ2-1, with D possibly TRBD1 on 5 matching bases. The length of the CDR3 is 13 residues. Trimming shortened V by 7 bases and J by 5 bases, and 12 bases separated the two germline ends. Germline V CDR1 and CDR2: SGHTA, FQGNSA. This chain's CDR3 is CASNQGRDNEQFF. The CDR3 region has the DNA TGTGCCAGCAACCAGGGCCGAGACAATGAGCAGTTCTTC.

The chain links TRBV28 to TRBJ1-1, with D tentatively TRBD1 (5 bases). The germline V gene has CDR1 MDHEN and CDR2 SYDVKM. This CDR3 has 14 amino acids. V was clipped by 2 bases and J by 5 bases, with 12 bases between them. The CDR3 coding sequence is TGTGCCAGCAGTTTAGGGGGGAGGTATACTGAAGCTTTCTTT. Translating it yields CASSLGGRYTEAFF.

This sequence joins TRBV4-3 and TRBJ2-7, with D maybe TRBD1 (6 bases). V was cut by 0 bases and J by 6 bases, with 15 bases left in between. This CDR3 comprises 15 residues. Germline values: CDR1 LGHNA, CDR2 YSLEER. The CDR3 DNA follows: TGCGCCAGCAGCCAAGATCGTGGGCCAGGGGTCGAGCAGTACTTC. It encodes CASSQDRGPGVEQYF.

The chain uses TRBV19 and TRBJ1-1; TRBD1 aligns across 7 bases. J was trimmed by 1 base and V by 5 bases; bases with no gene match: 7. The CDR3 is made up of 15 amino acids. The germline gives CDR1 LNHDA, CDR2 SQIVND (reference sequence). This chain's CDR3 is CASSEGGAGNTEAFF. CDR3 DNA sequence: TGTGCCAGTAGTGAAGGGGGCGCCGGGAACACTGAAGCTTTCTTT.